This T cell receptor (beta chain) originates from a study of cytomegalovirus exposure and HLA in healthy donors. Study-wide context: A subsequent analysis reported that the roughly 130 validation repertoires were produced on the same platform that had also been used for the approximately 700 first-cohort repertoires.

Profiled with immunoSEQ multiplex PCR; TCRdb holds only in-frame clones, not every one. The table records about 250,000 clones, roughly 84% of them present only once. Specimen: PBMCs. The clonotype comes from a man younger than 35 in good health and CMV-seropositive.

The chain's CDR3 is CASRQGATNEKLFF. The CDR3, as DNA: TGTGCCAGCCGACAAGGTGCAACTAATGAAAAACTGTTTTTT. The V gene is TRBV19, the J gene TRBJ1-4; D ambiguous. Germline V gives CDR1 LNHDA, CDR2 SQIVND (reference sequence). V lost 9 bases to trimming and J lost 0 bases, with 11 bases between them. This CDR3 spans 14 amino acids.